Following are 32 T cell receptor beta chains from one sample sequenced in a study of cytomegalovirus exposure and HLA in healthy donors. Assay used: immunoSEQ multiplex PCR; TCRdb lists only in-frame clones, some missing. The table has around 150,000 clones, around 88% seen once. The sequencing input was PBMCs. The receptors stem from a woman between 18 and 30 years old in good health and CMV-seropositive.

The chain joins TRBV4-2 to TRBJ1-4; a weak D match, TRBD1 (6 bases). The CDR3 sequence is 16 residues long. The germline V gene has CDR1 LGHNA and CDR2 YNFKEQ. V was pared by 3 bases and J by 5 bases, with 16 bases between. CDR3 loop: CASSQATGTRNEKLFF. The CDR3 DNA sequence: TGTGCCAGCAGCCAGGCTACCGGGACACGAAATGAAAAACTGTTTTTT.

This chain connects TRBV10-2 to TRBJ1-2; the match to TRBD1 covers 7 bases. Germline V gene data show CDR1 as WSHSY and CDR2 as SAAADI. J lost 7 bases, V lost 3 bases, and 11 bases had no gene match. The CDR3 is 15 residues long. CDR3 in DNA: TGCGCCAGCAGTGAAACCCGGAGGGGGCAGGGTGGCTACACCTTC. Amino acids: CASSETRRGQGGYTF.

V and J are TRBV7-9 and TRBJ2-4; 7 bases align to TRBD2. Trimming at V came to 5 bases and at J to 0 bases, leaving 10 bases not matched to a gene. CDR1 is SEHNR, CDR2 FQNEAQ, per germline (reference sequence). The CDR3 has 17 amino acids. CDR3 sequence (DNA): TGTGCCAGCAGCCCTTCTAGCGGCCTCCTAGCCAAAAACATTCAGTACTTC. This codes for CASSPSSGLLAKNIQYF.

The DNA for the CDR3 is TGCAGCGTTGAAGGGACAGGGGGCAAGAACACTGAAGCTTTCTTT. Protein product: CSVEGTGGKNTEAFF. The chain employs TRBV29-1 and TRBJ1-1; 11 positions agree with TRBD1. Germline loops: CDR1 SQVTM, CDR2 ANQGSEA. This CDR3 is 15 amino acids long. J gave up 1 base and V 1 base, and 2 bases lay outside the gene matches.

The chain combines TRBV4-3 with TRBJ2-3; 10 bases are a match to TRBD2. Germline loops: CDR1 LGHNA, CDR2 YSLEER. The CDR3 consists of 14 residues. V lost 0 bases and J lost 12; bases outside the gene matches: 6. The CDR3 DNA is TGCGCCAGCAGCCAAGAGGCTAGCGGGGGCCTCCAGTATTTT. Its translation: CASSQEASGGLQYF.

The chain joins TRBV18 to TRBJ1-3; D is unclear. From germline, CDR1 is KGHSH and CDR2 LQKENI. The CDR3 length is 16 residues. V lost 2 bases and J lost 0, with 11 bases in between. CDR3 residues: CASSPSLETSGNTIYF. CDR3 DNA sequence: TGTGCCAGCTCACCATCCCTGGAGACCTCTGGAAACACCATATATTTT.

In its sample, this clone was seen once. This chain uses TRBV15 with TRBJ2-2; D not certain. The germline V gene has CDR1 LNHNV and CDR2 YYDKDF (reference sequence). This CDR3 is built from 14 residues. Trimming took off 2 bases at V and 2 bases at J, with 6 bases between the two ends. This CDR3 reads CATSRQYNTGELFF. In DNA form, the CDR3 reads TGTGCCACCAGCAGACAGTATAACACCGGGGAGCTGTTTTTT. Variable domain in full (rest from reference TRBV15 and TRBJ2-2): DAMVIQNPRYQVTQFGKPVTLSCSQTLNHNVMYWYQQKSSQAPKLLFHYYDKDFNNEADTPDNFQSRRPNTSFCFLDIRSPGLGDTAMYLCATSRQYNTGELFFGEGSRLTVL.

This chain links TRBV11-2 with TRBJ2-5, with TRBD1 matching 8 bases. The length of the CDR3 is 15 residues. After removal of 5 bases from V and 2 bases from J, the junction contained 7 bases not matched to a gene. Germline lookup yields CDR1 SGHAT and CDR2 FQNNGV. This chain's CDR3 is CASSGGTGEQETQYF. The DNA of the CDR3 is TGTGCCAGCAGCGGGGGGACAGGAGAACAAGAGACCCAGTACTTC.

The chain joins TRBV7-9 to TRBJ1-1; the D is unclear. V was trimmed by 2 bases and J by 6 bases, leaving 7 bases between them. The germline CDR1 and CDR2 sequences are SEHNR and FQNEAQ (reference sequence). This CDR3 region has 12 residues. Here the CDR3 reads CASSLREAEAFF. Written as DNA, the CDR3 is TGTGCCAGCAGCTTACGGGAGGCTGAAGCTTTCTTT.

J is TRBJ2-4 and V is TRBV30; either TRBD1 or TRBD2 may supply D (5 bases each). Germline V gives CDR1 GTSNPN, CDR2 SVGIG (reference sequence). The CDR3 consists of 12 residues. V lost 8 bases and J 6 bases, leaving 14 bases between the germline ends. CDR3 sequence reads: CARGGQGNIQYF. DNA for the CDR3: TGTGCCCGGGGTGGGCAGGGAAACATTCAGTACTTC.

This chain connects TRBV5-6 to TRBJ2-7, with a tentative D call TRBD1 (6 bases). Per germline, CDR1 SGHDT and CDR2 YYEEEE. CDR3 length: 14 residues. V gave up 2 bases and J gave up 0 bases, with 9 bases separating them. CDR3 sequence (DNA): TGTGCCAGCAGCTTTGGACAGCACTCCTACGAGCAGTACTTC. Protein sequence: CASSFGQHSYEQYF.

This clone was picked up a small number of times. The CDR3: CASSLTGGPLHF. CDR3 coding DNA: TGCGCCAGCAGCCTCACAGGGGGGCCCCTCCACTTT. The V gene is TRBV4-3, the J gene TRBJ1-6, with 8 bases that match TRBD1. The CDR3 spans 12 residues. Germline-derived CDR1 and CDR2 are LGHNA and YSLEER. J gave up 13 bases and V 4 bases, and 3 bases lay outside the gene matches.

This clone has just one count. This chain connects TRBV2 to TRBJ2-2; 8 bases are a match to TRBD1. The CDR3 is 15 amino acids. The germline V gene has CDR1 SNHLY and CDR2 FYNNEI. The V segment lost 3 bases and the J segment 7 bases; nucleotides outside the gene matches: 7. CDR3 in amino acids: CASSEQGAQNGELFF. The CDR3 nucleotides are TGTGCCAGCAGTGAGCAGGGGGCGCAGAACGGGGAGCTGTTTTTT.

In this sample, this clone turned up a few times. The rearrangement uses TRBV2 and TRBJ2-7; TRBD1 matches at 7 bases. The CDR3 length is 13 residues. J gave up 0 bases and V 7 bases, and 3 bases lay outside the gene matches. Germline CDR1 reads SNHLY; CDR2 reads FYNNEI. CDR3 nucleotide sequence: TGTGCCAGCATGAGGGGGCTCTCCTACGAGCAGTACTTC. It encodes CASMRGLSYEQYF.

This chain connects TRBV5-4 to TRBJ2-7; D is unresolved. The CDR3 is made up of 15 amino acids. V was trimmed by 0 bases and J by 1 base, leaving 11 bases between them. Germline V gene sequence: CDR1 SGHNT, CDR2 YYREEE (reference sequence). CDR3 amino acids: CASSLALQNSYEQYF. DNA for the CDR3: TGTGCCAGCAGCTTGGCCCTGCAGAATTCCTACGAGCAGTACTTC.

The rearrangement joins TRBV4-1 to TRBJ1-5; 7 bases agree with TRBD1. With 0 bases clipped from V and 7 bases from J, the junction kept 6 bases outside the gene matches. Germline V gives CDR1 MGHRA, CDR2 YSYEKL. The CDR3 contains 15 residues. The CDR3 here is CASSQDSGDSQPQHF. The DNA of the CDR3 is TGCGCCAGCAGCCAAGACTCGGGGGACAGCCAGCCCCAGCATTTT.

The chain uses TRBV28 and TRBJ1-5; 7 nucleotides line up with TRBD1. Trimming cost V 2 bases and J 1 base; bases outside gene matches: 5. CDR3 length: 16 residues. Germline V lookup: CDR1 MDHEN, CDR2 SYDVKM. CDR3 in amino acids: CASSLVAGGSNQPQHF. The CDR3 DNA follows: TGTGCCAGCAGTTTAGTGGCAGGGGGGAGCAATCAGCCCCAGCATTTT.

The chain is built from TRBV2 and TRBJ1-5, with TRBD1 as a possible D gene (5 bases). Deletions cut 8 bases from V and 2 bases from J, with 16 bases between. The CDR3 is made up of 15 amino acids. The germline V gene has CDR1 SNHLY and CDR2 FYNNEI. Written as DNA, the CDR3 is TGTGCCAGCTCCGCGGAGGGGCTGGGCAATCAGCCCCAGCATTTT. Encoded protein: CASSAEGLGNQPQHF.

The rearrangement joins TRBV27 to TRBJ1-5, with 8 bases aligning to TRBD1. Germline CDR1 reads MNHEY; CDR2 reads SMNVEV (reference sequence). Unmatched junction bases numbered 4, after V lost 3 bases and J lost 0 bases. The CDR3 loop spans 16 amino acids. CDR3 coding DNA: TGTGCCAGCAGTTTCGGGACAGGCCGTAGCAATCAGCCCCAGCATTTT. It yields the protein CASSFGTGRSNQPQHF.

The chain links TRBV27 to TRBJ2-1; 7 bases are shared with TRBD1. Germline CDR1 MNHEY, CDR2 SMNVEV (reference sequence). Trimming at V came to 5 bases and at J to 2 bases, leaving 12 bases not matched to a gene. This CDR3 comprises 17 residues. The CDR3 nucleotides read TGTGCCAGCAGTCCCTCCTCGACAGGGAACCCCTACAATGAGCAGTTCTTC. It is translated as CASSPSSTGNPYNEQFF.

The chain joins TRBV30 to TRBJ1-2; D gene ambiguous. V dropped 0 bases and J dropped 6 bases, with 11 bases sitting between them. There are 13 residues in the CDR3. Looked up from germline, CDR1 is GTSNPN and CDR2 is SVGIG (reference sequence). CDR3 sequence (DNA): TGTGCCTGGAGTGTATCGGGGTGGAATGGCTACACCTTC. Protein product: CAWSVSGWNGYTF.

This rearrangement joins TRBV6-4 to TRBJ2-3; the match to TRBD2 covers 12 bases. Trimming at V came to 6 bases and at J to 7 bases, leaving 5 bases not matched to a gene. CDR1 MRHNA and CDR2 SNTAGT come from the germline V gene. This CDR3 has 14 amino acids. CDR3 sequence: CASRMTSGGHTQYF. CDR3 nucleotides: TGTGCCAGCAGAATGACTAGCGGGGGACATACGCAGTATTTT.

This clone was observed a handful of times. This chain links TRBV30 with TRBJ1-5, with TRBD1 matching over 8 bases. The germline gives CDR1 GTSNPN, CDR2 SVGIG (reference sequence). The CDR3 runs to 14 residues. J was trimmed by 5 bases and V by 1 base; bases with no gene match: 4. The CDR3: CAWSGTGGDQPQHF. In nucleotides, the CDR3 is TGTGCCTGGAGTGGAACAGGGGGGGATCAGCCCCAGCATTTT. Full variable domain (remainder filled in from reference TRBV30 and TRBJ1-5): SQTIHQWPATLVQPVGSPLSLECTVEGTSNPNLYWYRQAAGRGLQLLFYSVGIGQISSEVPQNLSASRPQDRQFILSSKKLLLSDSGFYLCAWSGTGGDQPQHFGDGTRLSIL.

The chain combines TRBV5-5 with TRBJ1-6, with 11 bases identical to TRBD1. CDR3 size: 17 residues. V trimming: 5 bases; J trimming: 4 bases; junction bases outside the gene matches: 8. Germline CDR1 is SGHKS and CDR2 is YYEKEE (reference sequence). Written as DNA, the CDR3 is TGTGCCAGCAGATTTGGGACAGGGGGGCGGTATAATTCACCCCTCCACTTT. Translated: CASRFGTGGRYNSPLHF.

V and J are TRBV5-1 and TRBJ2-7; D gene ambiguous. The CDR3 is made up of 15 amino acids. Looked up from germline, CDR1 is SGHRS and CDR2 is YFSETQ. Trimming pared 2 bases from V and 0 bases from J, leaving 12 bases between. As DNA, the CDR3 is TGCGCCAGCAGCTTAGGAGATCTAAACTCCTACGAGCAGTACTTC. Translation: CASSLGDLNSYEQYF.

The genes are TRBV18 and TRBJ1-5; D perhaps matches TRBD1 (5 bases). The CDR3 is made up of 15 amino acids. Per the germline V gene, CDR1 is KGHSH and CDR2 is LQKENI. Trimming took 0 bases from V and 4 from J, leaving 10 bases between them. The CDR3 here is CASSPPGGRNQPQHF. The CDR3, as DNA: TGTGCCAGCTCACCACCGGGGGGTCGGAATCAGCCCCAGCATTTT.

The chain employs TRBV30 and TRBJ2-7, with 10 bases fitting TRBD1. J lost 3 bases, V lost 3 bases, and 8 bases had no gene match. This CDR3 has 15 residues. Per germline, CDR1 GTSNPN and CDR2 SVGIG (reference sequence). The DNA of the CDR3 is TGTGCCTGGAGGCTTACCGGGACAGGGGTCTACGAGCAGTACTTC. Translation gives CAWRLTGTGVYEQYF.

The rearrangement uses TRBV5-4 and TRBJ2-5; the match to TRBD2 covers 10 bases. With 4 bases clipped from V and 7 bases from J, the junction kept 13 bases outside the gene matches. This CDR3 has 16 residues. Germline V gene data show CDR1 as SGHNT and CDR2 as YYREEE (reference sequence). The CDR3 protein is CASSPIAGGGKGTQYF. CDR3 DNA: TGTGCCAGCAGCCCTATAGCGGGGGGCGGTAAAGGGACCCAGTACTTC.

J is TRBJ1-2 and V is TRBV5-6; TRBD1 matches 11 bases. Trimming at V came to 3 bases and at J to 8 bases, leaving 12 bases not matched to a gene. Germline V gene sequence: CDR1 SGHDT, CDR2 YYEEEE. This CDR3 comprises 16 residues. The CDR3 here is CASSSTTRTGGLGYTF. CDR3 in DNA: TGTGCCAGCAGCTCCACAACACGGACAGGGGGCTTGGGCTACACCTTC.

The chain uses TRBV5-6 and TRBJ1-2; tentative D call: TRBD1 (6 bases). Germline assignment: CDR1 SGHDT and CDR2 YYEEEE. This CDR3 is 13 amino acids long. Trimming cost V 4 bases and J 4 bases, with 11 bases left between them. The CDR3 DNA sequence: TGTGCCAGCAGCCTTACAGGGTCCTATGGCTACACCTTC. Protein sequence: CASSLTGSYGYTF.

Here the CDR3 reads CASSQPGVPDIQYF. The CDR3 DNA reads TGTGCCAGCAGCCAGCCGGGAGTTCCGGACATTCAGTACTTC. The gene calls are TRBV5-4 and TRBJ2-4; perhaps TRBD2 as D (6 bases). Germline-derived CDR1 and CDR2 are SGHNT and YYREEE (reference sequence). Trimming pared 4 bases from V and 8 bases from J, leaving 16 bases between. The CDR3 runs to 14 residues.

This clone showed up just a few times. V gene TRBV27 combines with J gene TRBJ1-6; possible D gene TRBD1, 6 bases. This CDR3 region has 15 residues. Trimming left V 4 bases short and J 7 bases short, with 14 bases between. Germline lookup yields CDR1 MNHEY and CDR2 SMNVEV (reference sequence). The CDR3 loop is CASSWDPQGNSPLHF. The CDR3 region has the DNA TGTGCCAGCAGTTGGGACCCTCAGGGGAATTCACCCCTCCACTTT.